Listed below are T cell receptor beta chains from one sample, sequenced in a study of beta chain features in type 1 diabetes. TCRdb's table, derived via immunoSEQ multiplex PCR, lists solely in-frame clones and lacks some. This table has over 150,000 clones, over 9% appearing once. The sample comprised central memory CD4+ T cells from blood. These TCRs come from a man aged 25 to 40 with type 1 diabetes. CDR3s include the opening cysteine and the closing phenylalanine or tryptophan. A D gene is named only where the DNA matches it firmly. Where a row states a size, it is once, few, many or the class of an expanded clone; other rows omit it.

J gene: TRBJ2-5; clone size: few; V gene: TRBV7-2; D gene: NA; CDR3 DNA: TGTGCCAGCAGCTCGCGGGCAGCCCAAGAGACCCAGTACTTC; CDR3 protein: CASSSRAAQETQYF
J gene: TRBJ2-1; clone size: NA; V gene: TRBV7-2; D gene: NA; CDR3 DNA: TGTGCCAGCAGCGTCGGGACAATGGGCTATAATGAGCAGTTCTTC; CDR3 protein: CASSVGTMGYNEQFF
J gene: TRBJ1-5; clone size: NA; V gene: TRBV21-1; D gene: NA; CDR3 DNA: TGTGCCAGCAACAAGATGGCCAGGGTCATTTCGAATCAGCCCCAGCATTTT; CDR3 protein: CASNKMARVISNQPQHF
J gene: TRBJ2-1; clone size: few; V gene: TRBV19; D gene: NA; CDR3 DNA: TGTGCCAGTAGCCCGAGCTGGAGCTCCTACAATGAGCAGTTCTTC; CDR3 protein: CASSPSWSSYNEQFF
J gene: TRBJ2-7; clone size: NA; V gene: TRBV18; D gene: NA; CDR3 DNA: TGTGCCAGCTCACTGCGACTAGACGTGGAGCAGTACTTC; CDR3 protein: CASSLRLDVEQYF
J gene: TRBJ1-5; clone size: NA; V gene: TRBV28; D gene: NA; CDR3 DNA: TGTGCCAGCAACAGAGGGGGGGCCAGCAATCAGCCCCAGCATTTT; CDR3 protein: CASNRGGASNQPQHF
J gene: TRBJ2-1; clone size: few; V gene: TRBV2; D gene: NA; CDR3 DNA: TGTGCCAGCAGTGTAGGGCAGGGGGGCTACAATGAGCAGTTCTTC; CDR3 protein: CASSVGQGGYNEQFF
J gene: TRBJ2-7; clone size: NA; V gene: TRBV15; D gene: TRBD2; CDR3 DNA: TGTGCCACCAGGCCGGGGGGAGGGTACGAGCAGTACTTC; CDR3 protein: CATRPGGGYEQYF
J gene: TRBJ2-3; clone size: few; V gene: TRBV6-1; D gene: NA; CDR3 DNA: TGTGCCAGCAGCGGACAGCCCCGCGCGGATACGCAGTATTTT; CDR3 protein: CASSGQPRADTQYF
J gene: TRBJ1-1; clone size: few; V gene: TRBV6-6; D gene: NA; CDR3 DNA: TGTGCCAGCCAGTTAGGGGGTACTGAAGCTTTCTTT; CDR3 protein: CASQLGGTEAFF
J gene: TRBJ2-6; clone size: NA; V gene: TRBV7-9; D gene: NA; CDR3 DNA: TGTGCCAGCAGCCCAGGGGGGACCAGAGGGGCCAACGTCCTGACTTTC; CDR3 protein: CASSPGGTRGANVLTF
J gene: TRBJ1-5; clone size: few; V gene: TRBV19; D gene: TRBD1; CDR3 DNA: TGTGCCAGTAGTATCTGGGACAGGGGACAGCCCCAGCATTTT; CDR3 protein: CASSIWDRGQPQHF
J gene: TRBJ2-5; clone size: NA; V gene: TRBV5-4; D gene: NA; CDR3 DNA: TGTGCCAGCAGCCGAGGCGGTGGAATGGAGACCCAGTACTTC; CDR3 protein: CASSRGGGMETQYF
J gene: TRBJ2-7; clone size: NA; V gene: TRBV7-8; D gene: NA; CDR3 DNA: TGTGCCAGCAGCTTCCAGTACGAGCAGTACTTC; CDR3 protein: CASSFQYEQYF
J gene: TRBJ2-7; clone size: NA; V gene: TRBV9; D gene: TRBD2; CDR3 DNA: TGTGCCAGCAGCCCGCGGACTAGCGGGGGCGAGCAGTACTTC; CDR3 protein: CASSPRTSGGEQYF
J gene: TRBJ1-2; clone size: NA; V gene: TRBV7-9; D gene: NA; CDR3 DNA: TGTGCCAGCAGCTTAGAAGTTCGGGACGGGGGCTATGGCTACACCTTC; CDR3 protein: CASSLEVRDGGYGYTF
J gene: TRBJ2-1; clone size: few; V gene: TRBV7-9; D gene: TRBD2; CDR3 DNA: TGTGCCAGCAGACCCGGGACTAGCGGGAGGTACTCCTACAATGAGCAGTTCTTC; CDR3 protein: CASRPGTSGRYSYNEQFF
J gene: TRBJ2-2; clone size: NA; V gene: TRBV6-6; D gene: NA; CDR3 DNA: TGTGCCAGCAGTCCCTGGGGGGGGCGTTCGGCCGGGGAGCTGTTTTTT; CDR3 protein: CASSPWGGRSAGELFF
J gene: TRBJ2-5; clone size: NA; V gene: TRBV2; D gene: NA; CDR3 DNA: TGTGCCAGCAGCCTATGGGGGGAGGAGACCCAGTACTTC; CDR3 protein: CASSLWGEETQYF
J gene: TRBJ1-4; clone size: NA; V gene: TRBV7-9; D gene: NA; CDR3 DNA: TGTGCCAGCAGCCGTGTGGCTGGGCTGGTAGAAAAACTGTTTTTT; CDR3 protein: CASSRVAGLVEKLFF
J gene: TRBJ2-7; clone size: NA; V gene: TRBV2; D gene: TRBD2; CDR3 DNA: TGTGCCAGCAGTGAACAACTAGCGGGAGTAAGAGAGCAGTACTTC; CDR3 protein: CASSEQLAGVREQYF
J gene: TRBJ2-5; clone size: NA; V gene: TRBV7-2; D gene: NA; CDR3 DNA: TGTGCCAGCAGCTTAGCAGAGGAGACCCAGTACTTC; CDR3 protein: CASSLAEETQYF
J gene: TRBJ1-5; clone size: few; V gene: TRBV6-6; D gene: TRBD1; CDR3 DNA: TGTGCCAGCAGTTCCGGGACAGGGTCGTCGGAATGCTTT; CDR3 protein: CASSSGTGSSECF
J gene: TRBJ2-7; clone size: NA; V gene: TRBV6-5; D gene: TRBD1; CDR3 DNA: TGTGCCAGCAGTCCAGGACAGGGGCAGTACTTC; CDR3 protein: CASSPGQGQYF
J gene: TRBJ1-2; clone size: NA; V gene: TRBV9; D gene: NA; CDR3 DNA: TGTGCCAGCAGTCCTTCAGGGGCAGGGATGTATGGCTACACCTTC; CDR3 protein: CASSPSGAGMYGYTF
J gene: TRBJ1-1; clone size: NA; V gene: TRBV7-3; D gene: NA; CDR3 DNA: TGTGCCAGCAGCTCCAAAGACACAGGGAGTACTGAAGCTTTCTTT; CDR3 protein: CASSSKDTGSTEAFF
J gene: TRBJ1-3; clone size: few; V gene: TRBV2; D gene: NA; CDR3 DNA: TGTGCCAGCAGTGAAGGGCAACCTGGAAACACCATATATTTT; CDR3 protein: CASSEGQPGNTIYF
J gene: TRBJ1-5; clone size: NA; V gene: TRBV2; D gene: NA; CDR3 DNA: TGTGCCAGCAGTCAGGAATCTCATAGCAATCAGCCCCAGCATTTT; CDR3 protein: CASSQESHSNQPQHF
J gene: TRBJ1-5; clone size: NA; V gene: TRBV5-1; D gene: NA; CDR3 DNA: TGCGCCAGCAGCTCCCGATTCGATTATAGCAATCAGCCTCAGCCCCAGCATTTT; CDR3 protein: CASSSRFDYSNQPQPQHF
J gene: TRBJ1-5; clone size: NA; V gene: TRBV27; D gene: NA; CDR3 DNA: TGTGCCAGCAGTTTCAGGAGGAGTAATGCTCAGCCCCAGCATTTT; CDR3 protein: CASSFRRSNAQPQHF
J gene: TRBJ2-7; clone size: few; V gene: TRBV6-6; D gene: TRBD2; CDR3 DNA: TGTGCCAGCAGTTACTCGACTAGCGGGAGCTCCTACGAGCAGTACTTC; CDR3 protein: CASSYSTSGSSYEQYF
J gene: TRBJ2-5; clone size: NA; V gene: TRBV19; D gene: NA; CDR3 DNA: TGTGCCAGTAGTTCCAGGACTGGGGAGACCCAGTACTTC; CDR3 protein: CASSSRTGETQYF
J gene: TRBJ2-3; clone size: few; V gene: TRBV5-1; D gene: NA; CDR3 DNA: TGCGCCAGCAGCTATGACTCTGGAGGGGAAACGCAGTATTTT; CDR3 protein: CASSYDSGGETQYF
J gene: TRBJ2-7; clone size: NA; V gene: TRBV9; D gene: TRBD2; CDR3 DNA: TGTGCCAGCAGCGGGGGCCCGCTAGCGGGAGAGCAGTACTTC; CDR3 protein: CASSGGPLAGEQYF
J gene: TRBJ1-1; clone size: NA; V gene: TRBV5-1; D gene: TRBD1; CDR3 DNA: TGCGCCAGCAGCTCAGGGGGAACGACTGAAGCTTTCTTT; CDR3 protein: CASSSGGTTEAFF
J gene: TRBJ2-1; clone size: NA; V gene: TRBV6-4; D gene: NA; CDR3 DNA: TGTGCCAGCAGTTTGAGCTCCTACAATGAGCAGTTCTTC; CDR3 protein: CASSLSSYNEQFF
J gene: TRBJ2-6; clone size: NA; V gene: TRBV6-1; D gene: NA; CDR3 DNA: TGTGCCAGCAAGAGGGACTCTGGGGCCAACGTCCTGACTTTC; CDR3 protein: CASKRDSGANVLTF
J gene: TRBJ1-6; clone size: few; V gene: TRBV5-4; D gene: NA; CDR3 DNA: TGTGCCAGCAGCTCGGGGGGACGGGATAATTCACCCCTCCACTTT; CDR3 protein: CASSSGGRDNSPLHF
J gene: TRBJ1-2; clone size: NA; V gene: TRBV19; D gene: TRBD1; CDR3 DNA: TGTGCCAGTAGCCCCGGGACAGGTCTCGACTATGGCTACACCTTC; CDR3 protein: CASSPGTGLDYGYTF
J gene: TRBJ2-1; clone size: NA; V gene: TRBV6-5; D gene: NA; CDR3 DNA: TGTGCCAGCTTAAGTTCTGGAGGGGATGAGCAGTTCTTC; CDR3 protein: CASLSSGGDEQFF
J gene: TRBJ2-7; clone size: NA; V gene: TRBV18; D gene: TRBD1; CDR3 DNA: TGTGCCAGCTCACCCGTCGACAGGGGTATGTCCTACGAGCAGTACTTC; CDR3 protein: CASSPVDRGMSYEQYF
J gene: TRBJ2-1; clone size: NA; V gene: TRBV7-3; D gene: NA; CDR3 DNA: TGTGCCAGCAGCTTATACCTAGTAAATGAGCAGTTCTTC; CDR3 protein: CASSLYLVNEQFF
J gene: TRBJ2-1; clone size: NA; V gene: TRBV7-9; D gene: TRBD2; CDR3 DNA: TGTGCCAGCAGCTCCCACGGACTAGCGGGAGGGAAGGAGCAGTTCTTC; CDR3 protein: CASSSHGLAGGKEQFF
J gene: TRBJ2-1; clone size: NA; V gene: TRBV27; D gene: TRBD2; CDR3 DNA: TGTGCCAGCAAGGCTAGCGGGGCAGACAATGAGCAGTTCTTC; CDR3 protein: CASKASGADNEQFF
J gene: TRBJ2-3; clone size: NA; V gene: TRBV25-1; D gene: TRBD2; CDR3 DNA: TGTGCCAGCAAGACTAGCGGGGGGCAGCAGTATTTT; CDR3 protein: CASKTSGGQQYF
J gene: TRBJ2-5; clone size: NA; V gene: TRBV5-4; D gene: TRBD1; CDR3 DNA: TGTGCCAGCAGCTCGACAGGGACAGTACTAGAGACCCAGTACTTC; CDR3 protein: CASSSTGTVLETQYF
J gene: TRBJ2-1; clone size: few; V gene: TRBV11-2; D gene: TRBD2; CDR3 DNA: TGTGCCAGCAGCCTGACGGCTAGCGGAAAAAGCTCCTACAATGAGCAGTTCTTC; CDR3 protein: CASSLTASGKSSYNEQFF
J gene: TRBJ2-1; clone size: NA; V gene: TRBV19; D gene: NA; CDR3 DNA: TGTGCCAGTAGTATGAGGGTAGGTGAGCAGTTCTTC; CDR3 protein: CASSMRVGEQFF
J gene: TRBJ1-5; clone size: NA; V gene: TRBV6-1; D gene: NA; CDR3 DNA: TGTGCCAGCAGTTCAGGGCGCAATCAGCCCCAGCATTTT; CDR3 protein: CASSSGRNQPQHF
J gene: TRBJ2-1; clone size: few; V gene: TRBV9; D gene: TRBD2; CDR3 DNA: TGTGCCAGCAGCTATGGGGGAGCGGGAGGGCCTCATTCCTACAATGAGCAGTTCTTC; CDR3 protein: CASSYGGAGGPHSYNEQFF
J gene: TRBJ2-3; clone size: few; V gene: TRBV5-1; D gene: TRBD2; CDR3 DNA: TGCGCCAGCAGCCTATCAGCGGGAACAACAGATACGCAGTATTTT; CDR3 protein: CASSLSAGTTDTQYF